A single sample is the source of the 6 T cell receptor beta chains below, sequenced in a study of early T cells in non-severe SARS-CoV-2 infection. Via MiXCR, TCRdb re-called the 5' RACE reads, giving one row per CDR3 protein. The sample yields about 98,000 distinct CDR3 sequences, approximately 11% seen once. The sequenced material came from whole blood. These receptor sequences come from an adult who was a healthcare worker with PCR-confirmed SARS-CoV-2 infection or an uninfected control (not recorded which).

The V and J genes are TRBV12-3 or TRBV12-4 and TRBJ1-5; D is undetermined. V lost 3 bases to trimming and J lost 5 bases, with 17 bases between them. The CDR3 covers 16 residues. In nucleotides, the CDR3 is TGTGCCAGCAGTTTGGACTACCAGTCCCGTTATCAGCCCCAGCATTTT. It specifies CASSLDYQSRYQPQHF.

The gene calls are TRBV7-2 and TRBJ1-6; TRBD1 matches 7 bases. The CDR3 length is 18 residues. Germline loops: CDR1 SGHTA, CDR2 FQGNSA. The trim removed 5 bases at V and 0 bases at J, leaving 10 bases unmatched. DNA of the CDR3: TGTGCCAGCAGCAGCACCGGACAGGCTAGCTCCTATAATTCACCCCTCCACTTT. This gives the protein CASSSTGQASSYNSPLHF. The complete variable domain, with remaining parts taken from reference TRBV7-2 and TRBJ1-6, reads GAGVSQSPSNKVTEKGKDVELRCDPISGHTALYWYRQSLGQGLEFLIYFQGNSAPDKSGLPSDRFSAERTGGSVSTLTIQRTQQEDSAVYLCASSSTGQASSYNSPLHFGNGTRLTVT.

The rearrangement joins TRBV29-1 to TRBJ2-1; 7 bases are a match to TRBD2. The CDR3 covers 14 residues. J was trimmed by 4 bases and V by 4 bases; bases with no gene match: 7. CDR1 is SQVTM and CDR2 is ANQGSEA in the germline V gene. The CDR3 sequence is CSVGFGGGYNEQFF. The CDR3 DNA reads as TGCAGCGTTGGGTTCGGCGGGGGATACAATGAGCAGTTCTTC.

This clonotype was seen many times. The V and J genes are TRBV5-4 and TRBJ1-3; D is unresolved. The V gene's germline CDR1 is SGHNT and CDR2 YYREEE (reference sequence). CDR3 size: 12 residues. Trimming took off 7 bases at V and 2 bases at J, with 7 bases between the two ends. In DNA form, the CDR3 reads TGTGCCAGCGGATTAGCTGGAAACACCATATATTTT. It yields the protein CASGLAGNTIYF.

The chain combines TRBV5-4 with TRBJ1-1, with D unclear. The CDR3 totals 13 residues. The germline CDR1 and CDR2 sequences are SGHNT and YYREEE (reference sequence). Trimming took 1 base from V and 1 from J, leaving 5 bases between them. The CDR3 DNA sequence: TGTGCCAGCAGCTTGTGGAGGAACACTGAAGCTTTCTTT. Translated: CASSLWRNTEAFF.

The CDR3 nucleotides are TGTGCCAGCAGGGTTCGGGGGGGTTACGAGCAGTACTTC. Translating gives CASRVRGGYEQYF. The chain combines TRBV6-1 with TRBJ2-7; 8 bases agree with TRBD2. CDR3 size: 13 residues. CDR1 and CDR2 from the germline V gene are MNHNS and SASEGT. V was clipped by 6 bases and J by 4 bases; unmatched bases: 5.